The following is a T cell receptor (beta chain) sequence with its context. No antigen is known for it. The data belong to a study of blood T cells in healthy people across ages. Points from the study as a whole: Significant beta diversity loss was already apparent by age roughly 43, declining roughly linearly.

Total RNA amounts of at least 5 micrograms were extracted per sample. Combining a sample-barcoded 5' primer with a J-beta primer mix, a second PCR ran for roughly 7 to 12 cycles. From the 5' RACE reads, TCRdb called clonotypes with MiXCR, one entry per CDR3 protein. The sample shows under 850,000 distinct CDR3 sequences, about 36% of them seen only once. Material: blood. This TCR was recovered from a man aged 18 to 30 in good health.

The CDR3 sequence is CSVGEQQETQYF. The DNA for the CDR3 is TGCAGCGTTGGGGAACAGCAAGAGACCCAGTACTTC. This chain joins TRBV29-1 and TRBJ2-5; no clear D. Per germline, CDR1 SQVTM and CDR2 ANQGSEA. V was trimmed by 4 bases and J by 2 bases, leaving 8 bases between them. This CDR3 is built from 12 residues.